A single sample gave rise to the 9 T cell receptor beta chains below, sequenced in a study of cytomegalovirus exposure and HLA in healthy donors. PCR used 60 Vbeta primers and 13 Jbeta primers. The table came from immunoSEQ multiplex PCR; TCRdb's copy has only in-frame clones and leaves some out. In the table there are 150,000 to 200,000 clones, about 80% of which are singletons. Sequencing was performed on PBMCs. All receptors come from a woman aged 40 to 55 in good health and CMV-seronegative.

The chain recombines TRBV30 with TRBJ1-4; 10 bases match TRBD1. The germline V gene has CDR1 GTSNPN and CDR2 SVGIG (reference sequence). The ends lost 0 bases at V and 10 bases at J; junction bases unmatched: 8. CDR3 length equals 15 residues. CDR3 in amino acids: CAWSVMGQGLAKLFF. Written as DNA, the CDR3 is TGTGCCTGGAGTGTAATGGGACAGGGGTTAGCAAAACTGTTTTTT.

The chain employs TRBV4-3 and TRBJ2-5; a weak D match, TRBD2 (6 bases). The V gene lost 0 bases and the J gene lost 2 bases, with 13 bases spanning the gap. This CDR3 is built from 16 residues. Germline CDR1 and CDR2: LGHNA and YSLEER. Here the CDR3 DNA reads TGCGCCAGCAGCCAAGACTGCGGGGCTTTACAAGAGACCCAGTACTTC. As protein: CASSQDCGALQETQYF.

J is TRBJ1-1 and V is TRBV19, with 7 nucleotides matching TRBD1. CDR1 is LNHDA and CDR2 is SQIVND in the germline V gene (reference sequence). This CDR3 region has 14 residues. J gave up 11 bases and V 2 bases, and 11 bases lay outside the gene matches. This CDR3 is CASSIPTGARRAFF. For the CDR3, the DNA is TGTGCCAGTAGTATACCCACAGGGGCCCGGCGGGCTTTCTTT.

The chain carries TRBV6-1 and TRBJ1-1; TRBD1 matches at 8 bases. J was trimmed by 7 bases and V by 6 bases; bases with no gene match: 7. Germline V gene sequence: CDR1 MNHNS, CDR2 SASEGT. CDR3 size: 13 residues. The CDR3 DNA sequence: TGTGCCAGCAGCCTAGGACAGGGCATTGAAGCTTTCTTT. It yields the protein CASSLGQGIEAFF.

This sequence joins TRBV27 and TRBJ1-4; 7 positions match TRBD1. CDR3 length: 13 amino acids. CDR1 is MNHEY, CDR2 SMNVEV, per germline (reference sequence). With 6 bases clipped from V and 8 bases from J, the junction kept 6 bases outside the gene matches. The CDR3 loop reads CASSRDREEKLFF. DNA of the CDR3: TGTGCCAGCAGCCGGGACAGAGAGGAAAAACTGTTTTTT. Supplemented by reference TRBV27 and TRBJ1-4, the full variable domain reads EAQVTQNPRYLITVTGKKLTVTCSQNMNHEYMSWYRQDPGLGLRQIYYSMNVEVTDKGDVPEGYKVSRKEKRNFPLILESPSPNQTSLYFCASSRDREEKLFFGSGTQLSVL.

The chain links TRBV5-1 to TRBJ2-1; TRBD2 matches at 8 bases. Germline V gene data show CDR1 as SGHRS and CDR2 as YFSETQ. The junction had 17 bases not matched to a gene; V was cut back by 6 bases and J by 0 bases. CDR3 length: 19 amino acids. CDR3 sequence: CASTPVPPSGLGSYNEQFF. The CDR3, as DNA: TGCGCCAGCACCCCCGTACCGCCTAGCGGGTTAGGCTCCTACAATGAGCAGTTCTTC.

The V call is TRBV9, the J call TRBJ2-1; unclear D gene. The V end lost 0 bases, the J end lost 9 bases, and 16 bases lay between the germline ends. Germline CDR1 is SGDLS and CDR2 is YYNGEE. CDR3 size: 15 residues. CDR3: CASSVVPGMLSEQFF. The DNA for the CDR3 is TGTGCCAGCAGCGTAGTCCCGGGTATGCTGAGTGAGCAGTTCTTC.

The chain uses TRBV4-2 and TRBJ2-5; 12 bases agree with TRBD1. The CDR3 totals 16 residues. Germline values: CDR1 LGHNA, CDR2 YNFKEQ. V dropped 5 bases and J dropped 1; count of bases not matched to a gene: 5. CDR3 in amino acids: CASSSRDRGLQETQYF. The CDR3 bases are TGTGCCAGCAGCTCCCGGGACAGGGGGCTCCAAGAGACCCAGTACTTC.

The rearrangement links TRBV29-1 to TRBJ1-6, with 7 positions matching TRBD1. The CDR3 loop spans 15 amino acids. The germline gives CDR1 SQVTM, CDR2 ANQGSEA. V gave up 6 bases and J gave up 5 bases; unmatched junction bases: 10. The CDR3 DNA sequence: TGCAGCGTCTCTGACAGGGAAGGAGATAATTCACCCCTCCACTTT. It is translated as CSVSDREGDNSPLHF.